Given below is one TCR beta chain in context. The antigen is unknown. Mismatch with germline at one junction end may stem from a read error. Three rounds of nested PCR, following a modified ARM-PCR protocol, produced the TCRbeta library. One entry per CDR3 protein results from TCRdb running MiXCR on the multiplex PCR reads. Of 90,000 to 110,000 distinct CDR3 sequences in the sample, approximately 82% are singletons; the top ten hold 37%. This specimen belongs to a study of tumor and adjacent non-tumor tissue in lung cancer. General study points: TCR diversity was significantly greater in tumor than normal lung tissue.

RNA was extracted from bulk tissue without any cell sorting. This CDR3 has 12 amino acids. Germline V gene lookup returns CDR1 LGHNA and CDR2 YNFKEQ. The TCR was taken from a woman aged 55-69 years with non-small cell lung cancer. Material: lung tumor tissue. The V call is TRBV4-2, the J call TRBJ1-5, with no clear D. In DNA, the CDR3 is TGTGCCAACCGACTGGGCAATCAACCCCAGCATTTT. Translation gives CANRLGNQPQHF.